This TCR beta chain was sequenced in a study of cytomegalovirus exposure and HLA in healthy donors. 13 Jbeta primers and 60 Vbeta primers were used for the PCR. This table comes from immunoSEQ multiplex PCR, and its TCRdb copy is limited to in-frame clones, with some not included. The sample includes about 180,000 clones, less than 80% of them seen just once. Whole-study results and caveats: Most of the TCR beta V segments (in an earlier analysis) were productive either about 87% or about 30% of the time. The authors later found HLA-associated TCR beta chains more clonally expanded than equally common others.

Comment on this clone: What it recognizes is unknown.

The CDR3 spans 14 residues. Per germline, CDR1 SGHRS and CDR2 YFSETQ. Sample: PBMCs. The gene calls are TRBV5-1 and TRBJ2-5, with 9 bases aligning to TRBD1. The J call may be incorrect, as the DNA end agrees better with TRBJ2-7. The origin of this receptor is a woman between 40 and 50 years old in good health and CMV-seronegative. CDR3 in amino acids: CASRSGTGNYEQYF. CDR3 nucleotides: TGCGCCAGCAGATCCGGGACAGGGAACTACGAGCAGTACTTC.